Listed below are T cell receptor beta chains from one sample, sequenced in a study of persistence of HIV-infected CD4 T cells. Libraries were prepared by immunoSEQ multiplex PCR; TCRdb keeps only in-frame clonotypes and omits some of them. The sample has tens of thousands of clones; 70% are singletons. Their specific antigens are unknown. The sequences come from CD4+ T cells sorted from PBMCs after 18-hour stimulation, collected from a patient who received antiretroviral therapy. The origin of the receptors is an adult man with HIV who was CMV-seropositive. Both conserved end residues are part of each CDR3.

TRBV6-5	TRBJ1-4	CASTFGTRGEKLFF
TRBV3-1/TRBV3-2	TRBJ1-1	CASSQLATGNTEAFF
TRBV6-5	TRBJ1-3	CASSAQGYGNTIYF
TRBV18	TRBJ2-4	CASSPPGADGDKNIQYF
TRBV24-1	TRBJ2-1	CATSDILYNEQFF
TRBV10-1	TRBJ2-2	CASSESFTGELFF
TRBV28	TRBJ1-3	CASSIRTGNGNTIYF
TRBV6-5	TRBJ1-4	CASRAGTRNEKLFF
TRBV18	TRBJ2-1	CASSLAGGDSYNEQFF
TRBV27	TRBJ1-1	CASRMGSMNTEAFF
TRBV19	TRBJ2-4	CASSPGTALKNIQYF
TRBV28	TRBJ2-2	CASTNPRRGDTGELFF
TRBV19	TRBJ1-3	CASSYRSSGNTIYF
TRBV24-1	TRBJ2-7	CATSEGGPSYEQYF
TRBV5-5	TRBJ1-4	CASSFYLTPTNEKLFF
TRBV27	TRBJ1-1	CASSLMGTRNTEAFF
TRBV18	TRBJ2-7	CASSSSRGIYEQYF
TRBV28	TRBJ2-1	CASSSPGGRTSNEQFF
TRBV7-6	TRBJ2-3	CASSPRAATDTQYF
TRBV27	TRBJ1-6	CASRPTGQKYGNSPLHF
TRBV6-2/TRBV6-3	TRBJ1-2	CASSYSGNYGYTF
TRBV2	TRBJ2-3	CASRKSGGPGDTQYF
TRBV27	TRBJ1-5	CASSLYQDNQPQHF
TRBV27	TRBJ1-1	CASSLTVNTEAFF
TRBV7-6	TRBJ1-1	CASSLGQGSLNTEAFF
TRBV4-1	TRBJ1-5	CASSQEHPSNQPQHF
TRBV6-5	TRBJ2-2	CASIQQGLRSGELFF
TRBV12-5	TRBJ2-1	CASGLVQGRGHEQFF
TRBV3-1/TRBV3-2	TRBJ1-2	CASSQGGGGNYGYTF
TRBV7-2	TRBJ2-3	CASSANPRVTDTQYF
TRBV6-6	TRBJ1-1	CASSYVQGRNTEAFF
TRBV2	TRBJ1-1	CASIGLPNTEAFF
TRBV6-5	TRBJ2-7	CASSKGSGSYEQYF
TRBV28	TRBJ2-7	CASSSSYEQYF
TRBV11-3	TRBJ2-3	CASSSQGLRGDTQYF
TRBV10-3	TRBJ1-2	CAISPAGVGETNYGYTF
TRBV29-1	TRBJ1-1	CSVQPRGRNTEAFF
TRBV15	TRBJ1-1	CATSRDRDGNTEAFF
TRBV30	TRBJ1-2	CAWSSRDSRGNYGYTF
TRBV19	TRBJ1-2	CASSASTGTGYGYTF
TRBV29-1	TRBJ2-2	CSVRGTVNTGELFF
TRBV19	TRBJ2-4	CASSPAGAGIQYF
TRBV7-2	TRBJ1-3	CASSTTGGSGNTIYF
TRBV7-2	TRBJ2-1	CASSPRNEQFF
TRBV3-1/TRBV3-2	TRBJ2-7	CASSQGNEQYF
TRBV6-1	TRBJ2-4	CASSERPRDIQYF
TRBV2	TRBJ1-1	CATRGEGWTEAFF
TRBV5-1	TRBJ1-3	CASSPGAAGAGNTIYF